The 20 T cell receptor beta chains below all came from one sample that was sequenced in a study of blood T cell repertoires in COVID-19. Assay used: immunoSEQ multiplex PCR; TCRdb lists only in-frame clones, some missing. The sample lists 150,000 to 200,000 clones, about four fifths occurring once. Specimen: peripheral blood. These TCRs come from a man aged 18 to 30 with active or convalescent COVID-19.

This chain links TRBV4-3 with TRBJ2-7; 10 positions agree with TRBD1. Germline V gene sequence: CDR1 LGHNA, CDR2 YSLEER. V shed 2 bases, J shed 4 bases, and the junction held 2 bases outside the gene matches. This CDR3 is built from 14 residues. CDR3 bases: TGCGCCAGCAGCCAACGGGACAGGGGATACGAGCAGTACTTC. Its protein product is CASSQRDRGYEQYF.

The DNA of the CDR3 is TGCGCCAGCGCAGTTTTGGGACAAGCGACAGGGAGCACAGATACGCAGTATTTT. This codes for CASAVLGQATGSTDTQYF. The chain employs TRBV5-1 and TRBJ2-3; TRBD1 matches 7 bases. The CDR3 runs 18 residues. V lost 7 bases to trimming and J lost 0 bases; unmatched junction nucleotides: 17. Germline CDR1 and CDR2: SGHRS and YFSETQ.

The J gene is TRBJ2-1, the V gene TRBV5-1; the D gene is possibly TRBD1 (6 bases). The V end lost 5 bases, the J end lost 3 bases, and 15 bases lay between the germline ends. The CDR3 runs 15 residues. CDR1 SGHRS and CDR2 YFSETQ come from the germline V gene. The CDR3: CASRRGDTFYNEQFF. As DNA, the CDR3 is TGCGCCAGCAGGCGTGGGGACACCTTCTACAATGAGCAGTTCTTC.

This clone was seen only a few times. The V gene is TRBV6-5, the J gene TRBJ1-6, with 9 bases that match TRBD1. Unmatched junction bases numbered 7, after V lost 6 bases and J lost 7 bases. CDR1 and CDR2 from the germline V gene are MNHEY and SVGAGI. The CDR3 covers 15 residues. The CDR3 spells CASRSTGTGNSPLHF. CDR3 nucleotide sequence: TGTGCCAGCAGGTCCACCGGGACAGGGAATTCACCCCTCCACTTT.

This sequence joins TRBV7-3 and TRBJ2-7, with 8 bases identical to TRBD2. CDR1 is SGHTA and CDR2 is FQGTGA in the germline V gene. There are 13 residues in the CDR3. With V trimmed by 5 bases and J by 4 bases, 4 bases remained unmatched. The CDR3 sequence: CASSPRGGYEQYF. The CDR3 nucleotides read TGTGCCAGCAGCCCCCGGGGGGGATACGAGCAGTACTTC.

The rearrangement uses TRBV6-5 and TRBJ2-1; TRBD2 aligns across 12 bases. V lost 6 bases and J lost 8; bases outside the gene matches: 8. Germline values: CDR1 MNHEY, CDR2 SVGAGI. The CDR3 consists of 15 residues. The CDR3: CASSWTSGVMDEQFF. The CDR3 DNA is TGTGCCAGCAGCTGGACTAGCGGGGTGATGGATGAGCAGTTCTTC.

This clone was detected only once. This chain connects TRBV10-1 to TRBJ1-4; D is undetermined. CDR1 and CDR2 from the germline V gene are WNHNN and SYGVQD (reference sequence). The V and J ends lost 8 bases and 9 bases respectively, with 13 bases between them. CDR3 size: 12 residues. For the CDR3, the DNA is TGCGCCAGCGGGGAACCGGGGAAAAAACTGTTTTTT. This encodes CASGEPGKKLFF.

This chain connects TRBV7-6 to TRBJ2-1; D remains ambiguous. CDR3 size: 12 residues. Trimming removed 5 bases from V and 3 bases from J, with 5 bases in between. Germline V lookup: CDR1 SGHVS, CDR2 FNYEAQ. The CDR3, as DNA: TGTGCCAGCAGCGTATACTACAATGAGCAGTTCTTC. Protein sequence: CASSVYYNEQFF.

The chain recombines TRBV3-1 (or the pseudogene TRBV3-2) with TRBJ1-5; no firm D call. Germline-derived CDR1 and CDR2 are LGHDT and YNNKEL (reference sequence). V was trimmed by 5 bases and J by 4 bases, leaving 12 bases between them. CDR3 length equals 14 residues. In DNA, the CDR3 is TGTGCCAGCAGCTTCCACCGACTGAATCAGCCCCAGCATTTT. Protein product: CASSFHRLNQPQHF.

To note about this clone: Other DNA sequences in this sample translate to the same CDR3. This rearrangement joins TRBV5-6 to TRBJ1-1; weak D call: TRBD1 (5 bases). Germline V lookup: CDR1 SGHDT, CDR2 YYEEEE. Trimming removed 0 bases at V and 3 bases at J, with 6 bases between. The CDR3 length is 13 residues. This CDR3 is CASSLGRDTEAFF. Here the CDR3 DNA reads TGTGCCAGCAGCTTGGGCAGGGACACTGAAGCTTTCTTT.

This clone is labeled medium-sized. This sequence joins TRBV6-1 and TRBJ2-2; D is undetermined. The CDR3 covers 14 residues. The germline CDR1 and CDR2 sequences are MNHNS and SASEGT. V lost 2 bases and J lost 3, with 7 bases in between. This chain's CDR3 is CASSETADTGELFF. CDR3 bases: TGTGCCAGCAGTGAAACGGCGGACACCGGGGAGCTGTTTTTT.

This clone came up once. The CDR3 protein is CASSYGQGAITEAFF. Written as DNA, the CDR3 is TGTGCCAGCAGTTACGGACAGGGGGCTATAACTGAAGCTTTCTTT. This sequence joins TRBV6-5 and TRBJ1-1; 11 bases agree with TRBD1. With 2 bases clipped from V and 5 bases from J, the junction kept 4 bases outside the gene matches. The CDR3 is 15 residues long. CDR1 MNHEY and CDR2 SVGAGI come from the germline V gene.

This chain connects TRBV12-3 or TRBV12-4 to TRBJ2-5, with 7 positions matching TRBD1. The CDR3 runs to 12 residues. The V segment lost 4 bases and the J segment 5 bases; nucleotides outside the gene matches: 1. In nucleotides, the CDR3 is TGTGCCAGCAGTTGGGACAGTGAGACCCAGTACTTC. It is translated as CASSWDSETQYF.

V usage is TRBV4-1 and J usage is TRBJ1-3, with TRBD1 matching over 9 bases. Germline loops: CDR1 MGHRA, CDR2 YSYEKL. There are 15 residues in the CDR3. J lost 9 bases, V lost 0 bases, and 6 bases had no gene match. The CDR3 sequence is CASSQEGTGMGTIYF. The CDR3 DNA reads TGCGCCAGCAGCCAAGAGGGGACAGGGATGGGCACCATATATTTT.

This clone occurred once. V usage is TRBV5-1 and J usage is TRBJ2-3, with D perhaps TRBD2 (6 bases). Germline loops: CDR1 SGHRS, CDR2 YFSETQ. The CDR3 totals 17 residues. Trimming shortened V by 2 bases and J by 0 bases, and 16 bases separated the two germline ends. The CDR3: CASSFGLPTGSTDTQYF. The CDR3 coding sequence is TGCGCCAGCAGCTTTGGACTACCAACAGGAAGCACAGATACGCAGTATTTT.

This chain joins TRBV5-1 and TRBJ1-2; TRBD1 matches at 8 bases. The J segment lost 7 bases and the V segment lost 5 bases, leaving 7 bases of the junction unmatched. CDR3 length: 13 amino acids. Germline V lookup: CDR1 SGHRS, CDR2 YFSETQ. In nucleotides, the CDR3 is TGCGCCAGCAGTTCGCAGGGGGCGGGTGGCTACACCTTC. Protein sequence: CASSSQGAGGYTF.

This chain connects TRBV5-1 to TRBJ2-2; TRBD2 matches 9 bases. Germline V CDR1 and CDR2: SGHRS, YFSETQ. This CDR3 has 17 amino acids. Unmatched junction bases numbered 12, after V lost 1 base and J lost 8 bases. The CDR3 bases are TGCGCCAGCAGCTTGAGGGTTAGCGGGAGTCCCGGTGGGGAGCTGTTTTTT. It yields the protein CASSLRVSGSPGGELFF. Drawing the rest from reference TRBV5-1 and TRBJ2-2, the complete variable domain is KAGVTQTPRYLIKTRGQQVTLSCSPISGHRSVSWYQQTPGQGLQFLFEYFSETQRNKGNFPGRFSGRQFSNSRSEMNVSTLELGDSALYLCASSLRVSGSPGGELFFGEGSRLTVL.

V is TRBV7-9 and J is TRBJ2-7; 7 bases map to TRBD1. The V and J ends lost 5 bases and 5 bases, in that order; junction bases with no gene match: 6. The CDR3 runs to 13 residues. Per germline, CDR1 SEHNR and CDR2 FQNEAQ (reference sequence). In DNA, the CDR3 is TGTGCCAGCAGCAGTTGGGACAGCAACGAGCAGTACTTC. Protein: CASSSWDSNEQYF.

The chain links TRBV5-1 to TRBJ2-5; perhaps TRBD1 as D (7 bases). Looked up from germline, CDR1 is SGHRS and CDR2 is YFSETQ. This CDR3 spans 17 amino acids. Trimming stripped 4 bases from V and 2 bases from J, with 21 bases between. CDR3 protein: CASSLRTGRGGQETQYF. The CDR3 nucleotides read TGCGCCAGCAGCCTTAGGACAGGCCGTGGGGGGCAAGAGACCCAGTACTTC. Using reference TRBV5-1 and TRBJ2-5 for the parts outside the CDR3, the full variable domain is KAGVTQTPRYLIKTRGQQVTLSCSPISGHRSVSWYQQTPGQGLQFLFEYFSETQRNKGNFPGRFSGRQFSNSRSEMNVSTLELGDSALYLCASSLRTGRGGQETQYFGPGTRLLVL.

J is TRBJ2-2 and V is TRBV30, with D tentatively TRBD2 (7 bases). The length of the CDR3 is 15 residues. V gave up 5 bases and J gave up 3 bases, with 16 bases separating them. Looked up from germline, CDR1 is GTSNPN and CDR2 is SVGIG (reference sequence). As DNA, the CDR3 is TGTGCCTGGTCGAGGGGGAGGGTGGACACCGGGGAGCTGTTTTTT. Translation gives CAWSRGRVDTGELFF. Filled out from reference TRBV30 and TRBJ2-2, the complete variable domain reads SQTIHQWPATLVQPVGSPLSLECTVEGTSNPNLYWYRQAAGRGLQLLFYSVGIGQISSEVPQNLSASRPQDRQFILSSKKLLLSDSGFYLCAWSRGRVDTGELFFGEGSRLTVL.